This T cell receptor beta chain was recovered during a study of PD-1 blockade in classical Hodgkin lymphoma. General observations from the study: Whereas CD4+ TCR diversity had risen significantly by C4D1, CD8+ TCR diversity had not.

Every one of the patients relapsed after autologous stem cell transplantation (brentuximab vedotin exposure was variable). Magnetic depletion of unwanted cells isolated CD4+ T cells from thawed PBMCs. The protocol was immunoSEQ multiplex PCR, while the TCRdb copy is restricted to in-frame clones and leaves out a portion. In the table there are approximately 28,000 clones, about 74% of which are singletons. On this clone itself: Its cognate antigen is unknown.

Trimming removed 6 bases at V and 3 bases at J, with 14 bases between. The germline V gene encodes CDR1 KGHSH and CDR2 LQKENI. There are 14 residues in the CDR3. The sample was CD4+ T cells from blood, taken at baseline. V usage is TRBV18 and J usage is TRBJ1-1; possibly TRBD1 for D (6 bases). This clonotype originated in a human donor with classical Hodgkin lymphoma. CDR3 sequence reads: CASSKGHGDTEAFF. Here the CDR3 DNA reads TGTGCCAGCTCCAAGGGACACGGGGACACTGAAGCTTTCTTT.